One sample yielded the 20 T cell receptor beta chains listed below, sequenced in a study of shared clonotypes between healthy human individuals (dated by TCRdb to the early 2020s). Library preparation used the immunoSEQ multiplex PCR assay. Held by TCRdb, this immuneACCESS table contains in-frame sequences only and omits some clones. Under half of the omission traces to an unresolved V gene where checked; the cause of the rest is unknown. Recorded for this sample are more than 1,200,000 clones; 97% to 99% of them occurred a single time. Of the sample, approximately 0.38% falls within the top ten clones. The sample comprised naive CD4+ T cells sorted from blood. The sample's cell subset or site label, decoded: CD45RA+ positively selected. The receptors here all came from a young man in good health.

This chain uses TRBV4-1 with TRBJ2-7, with TRBD1 matching over 9 bases. V dropped 3 bases and J dropped 3; count of bases not matched to a gene: 15. Looked up from germline, CDR1 is MGHRA and CDR2 is YSYEKL. The CDR3 is 18 residues long. The CDR3 reads CASSQDPRFRQGVYEQYF. The CDR3 nucleotides read TGCGCCAGCAGCCAGGATCCTCGTTTTAGACAGGGGGTCTACGAGCAGTACTTC.

This chain uses TRBV2 with TRBJ2-6, with D perhaps matching TRBD1 (5 bases). Germline assignment: CDR1 SNHLY and CDR2 FYNNEI. The CDR3 has 16 residues. V was shortened by 6 bases and J by 3 bases, with 15 bases between the two germline ends. This CDR3 is CASSWLRVGGANVLTF. CDR3 nucleotide sequence: TGTGCCAGCAGCTGGCTCAGGGTCGGTGGGGCCAACGTCCTGACTTTC.

This chain connects TRBV28 to TRBJ2-1, with D possibly being TRBD1 or TRBD2 (5 bases each). V lost 1 base to trimming and J lost 3 bases, with 13 bases between them. CDR1 and CDR2 from the germline V gene are MDHEN and SYDVKM. The CDR3 runs to 16 residues. Written as DNA, the CDR3 is TGTGCCAGCAGTTTATCCCGGGACCGGATCTACAATGAGCAGTTCTTC. The encoded protein is CASSLSRDRIYNEQFF. Using reference TRBV28 and TRBJ2-1 for the parts outside the CDR3, the full variable domain is DVKVTQSSRYLVKRTGEKVFLECVQDMDHENMFWYRQDPGLGLRLIYFSYDVKMKEKGDIPEGYSVSREKKERFSLILESASTNQTSMYLCASSLSRDRIYNEQFFGPGTRLTVL.

This chain connects TRBV10-3 to TRBJ1-5, with a possible D match to TRBD1 (5 bases). V lost 5 bases to trimming and J lost 2 bases, with 13 bases between them. The germline V gene has CDR1 ENHRY and CDR2 SYGVKD. The CDR3 is 15 residues long. The CDR3: CAISKDTGGNQPQHF. As DNA, the CDR3 is TGTGCCATCAGTAAAGACACAGGCGGCAATCAGCCCCAGCATTTT.

The table lists this clone with a count of one. The V and J genes are TRBV5-1 and TRBJ2-7; 8 positions match TRBD2. This CDR3 has 19 amino acids. The ends lost 0 bases at V and 0 bases at J; junction bases unmatched: 14. Per the germline V gene, CDR1 is SGHRS and CDR2 is YFSETQ. CDR3 in DNA: TGCGCCAGCAGCTTGGGGAGGCATGGTATTAGCGGGATCTCCTACGAGCAGTACTTC. Its protein is CASSLGRHGISGISYEQYF.

The chain carries TRBV6-6 and TRBJ2-3; maybe TRBD2 (6 bases). V lost 7 bases and J lost 9, with 11 bases in between. The CDR3 is 11 amino acids. The V gene's germline CDR1 is MNHNY and CDR2 SVGAGI (reference sequence). The CDR3 coding sequence is TGTGCCAGCATGGGGACTGCAACGCAGTATTTT. Protein product: CASMGTATQYF.

The chain links TRBV6-1 to TRBJ1-1; no definite D call. Looked up from germline, CDR1 is MNHNS and CDR2 is SASEGT. The CDR3 is 14 residues long. V shed 7 bases and J shed 0 bases, with 12 bases lying between them. Here the CDR3 DNA reads TGTGCCAGCACTACGGGCAGGCTGAACACTGAAGCTTTCTTT. This codes for CASTTGRLNTEAFF.

A single count supports this clone. The chain carries TRBV27 and TRBJ2-1; 8 bases map to TRBD1. V shed 5 bases, J shed 2 bases, and the junction held 5 bases outside the gene matches. The CDR3 length is 15 residues. Germline CDR1 reads MNHEY; CDR2 reads SMNVEV (reference sequence). DNA of the CDR3: TGTGCCAGCAGTCCGGGACAGGCGACCTACAATGAGCAGTTCTTC. Its protein product is CASSPGQATYNEQFF.

J is TRBJ2-2 and V is TRBV2; TRBD2 might be the D (6 bases). Germline assignment: CDR1 SNHLY and CDR2 FYNNEI. V shed 6 bases and J shed 4 bases, with 12 bases lying between them. The CDR3 contains 14 residues. This chain's CDR3 is CASREGRLTGELFF. The CDR3 DNA is TGTGCCAGCAGGGAGGGGCGGCTCACCGGGGAGCTGTTTTTT.

The chain couples TRBV14 to TRBJ2-1, with 9 bases that match TRBD2. The ends lost 6 bases at V and 13 bases at J; junction bases unmatched: 13. Germline V lookup: CDR1 SGHDN, CDR2 FVKESK. The CDR3 runs to 14 residues. The CDR3 loop reads CASRGFSGSREQFF. In DNA, the CDR3 is TGTGCCAGCAGAGGATTTAGCGGGAGCCGAGAACAGTTCTTC. The full variable domain, completed using reference TRBV14 and TRBJ2-1, is EAGVTQFPSHSVIEKGQTVTLRCDPISGHDNLYWYRRVMGKEIKFLLHFVKESKQDESGMPNNRFLAERTGGTYSTLKVQPAELEDSGVYFCASRGFSGSREQFFGPGTRLTVL.

On this clone: The same CDR3 is also encoded by other DNA sequences in this sample. The chain links TRBV5-1 to TRBJ2-1; TRBD1 is a possible D gene (6 bases). V was shortened by 0 bases and J by 0 bases, with 7 bases between the two germline ends. Per germline, CDR1 SGHRS and CDR2 YFSETQ. CDR3 size: 15 residues. CDR3 nucleotides: TGCGCCAGCAGCTTGGTAGGGGGCTCCTACAATGAGCAGTTCTTC. This translates into CASSLVGGSYNEQFF.

The rearrangement joins TRBV6-1 to TRBJ2-7, with 10 bases lining up with TRBD1. There are 14 residues in the CDR3. V trimming: 6 bases; J trimming: 4 bases; junction bases outside the gene matches: 6. Germline CDR1 and CDR2: MNHNS and SASEGT. CDR3 bases: TGTGCCAGCAGCGGAGACAGGGGGCTGTACGAGCAGTACTTC. Amino acid sequence: CASSGDRGLYEQYF.

V usage is TRBV19 and J usage is TRBJ2-5; D call uncertain. V was cut by 5 bases and J by 2 bases, with 15 bases left in between. The CDR3 runs 15 residues. Germline CDR1 reads LNHDA; CDR2 reads SQIVND (reference sequence). For the CDR3, the DNA is TGTGCCAGTAGTCGCTGGGGTGGCGAACAAGAGACCCAGTACTTC. The encoded protein is CASSRWGGEQETQYF.

This chain connects TRBV5-1 to TRBJ2-3, with 11 bases fitting TRBD2. The CDR3 has 16 amino acids. The germline gives CDR1 SGHRS, CDR2 YFSETQ. V lost 0 bases, J lost 6 bases, and 6 bases stayed unmatched. CDR3 region: CASSLELAGGGDTQYF. The CDR3 DNA sequence: TGCGCCAGCAGCTTGGAGCTAGCGGGAGGTGGGGATACGCAGTATTTT.

To note about this clone: Additional DNA sequences in this sample encode the identical CDR3. The V call is TRBV18, the J call TRBJ1-2; D ambiguous. CDR3 length equals 14 residues. V lost 3 bases and J 2 bases, leaving 10 bases between the germline ends. Germline V gene sequence: CDR1 KGHSH, CDR2 LQKENI. CDR3 DNA sequence: TGTGCCAGCTCACCTTTAGGGCAGAACTATGGCTACACCTTC. Translating it yields CASSPLGQNYGYTF.

The V and J genes are TRBV5-1 and TRBJ2-4; 12 positions match TRBD2. The ends lost 4 bases at V and 1 base at J; junction bases unmatched: 15. The germline CDR1 and CDR2 sequences are SGHRS and YFSETQ. This CDR3 is 20 amino acids long. DNA of the CDR3: TGCGCCAGCAGCCCGACGACTAGCGGGAGAGGGAGTTCGGCCAAAAACATTCAGTACTTC. Translated, it gives CASSPTTSGRGSSAKNIQYF.

The chain uses TRBV2 and TRBJ2-7, with 9 positions matching TRBD2. V lost 3 bases and J lost 4; bases outside the gene matches: 4. The CDR3 is 14 residues long. Germline loops: CDR1 SNHLY, CDR2 FYNNEI. In nucleotides, the CDR3 is TGTGCCAGCAGTGAGCGGGAGGGTGCGTACGAGCAGTACTTC. It translates to CASSEREGAYEQYF.

The CDR3 loop is CASSLRTAQTYEQYF. The CDR3 DNA is TGTGCCAGCAGTCTAAGGACGGCCCAGACCTACGAGCAGTACTTC. The genes are TRBV6-5 and TRBJ2-7; the D is unclear. CDR1 and CDR2 (germline): MNHEY, SVGAGI. V shed 5 bases and J shed 2 bases, with 16 bases lying between them. The CDR3 is made up of 15 amino acids.

The DNA of the CDR3 is TGTGCCAGTAGTATCGAATTTGGAGGCTACACCTTC. Its translation is CASSIEFGGYTF. The chain carries TRBV19 and TRBJ1-2; D is unclear. The CDR3 sequence is 12 residues long. Trimming cost V 3 bases and J 8 bases, with 10 bases left between them. Germline lookup yields CDR1 LNHDA and CDR2 SQIVND (reference sequence).

The chain links TRBV23-1 to TRBJ2-7; possible D gene TRBD1, 6 bases. TRBV23-1 is flagged as an ORF with uncertain function. The V and J ends lost 3 bases and 5 bases respectively, with 17 bases between them. The CDR3 is made up of 15 amino acids. The CDR3 DNA sequence: TGCGCCAGCAGTCACCGTAAACAGGGTTGCCACGAGCAGTACTTC. The encoded protein is CASSHRKQGCHEQYF.